This TCR beta chain was found in a study of blood T cell repertoires in COVID-19. Study in general: Sites in the United States, Italy and Spain provided acute and convalescent COVID-19 samples. The analysed material was cDNA or gDNA that came from T cells, B-cell-depleted T cells, or PBMCs.

Authors' processing steps: The authors estimated nucleated cell counts from reference gene primer amplification. The assay was immunoSEQ multiplex PCR, and TCRdb's table has in-frame clones only and misses some. V, J and clone size were drawn from that table, and D and trimming were deduced from the DNA. The sample yields about 35,000 clones, roughly three quarters seen once. The CDR3 has 15 amino acids. V dropped 1 base and J dropped 2 bases, with 9 bases sitting between them. Germline CDR1 SGHNT, CDR2 YENEEA. The sequenced material came from peripheral blood. J is TRBJ2-1 and V is TRBV11-3; D gene uncertain. The receptor was derived from a human donor in a cohort sampled during active COVID-19. The CDR3 bases are TGTGCCAGCAGCTTAGGCGGCCAGACCTACAATGAGCAGTTCTTC. This translates into CASSLGGQTYNEQFF.